This entry describes one T cell receptor (beta chain). The source of the sample is a study of T cell changes during pregnancy in multiple sclerosis. Trimming removed 4 bases from V and 1 base from J; junction bases left unmatched: 10. CDR1 is SGHRS and CDR2 is YFSETQ in the germline V gene. The CDR3 runs to 16 residues. Here immunoSEQ multiplex PCR was the method, and the copy in TCRdb shows in-frame clones only, minus some. Among about 36,000 clones listed, roughly 93% were seen once. This sequence joins TRBV5-1 and TRBJ2-5; 7 bases line up with TRBD1. This receptor was identified in a female donor with multiple sclerosis, enrolled in a pregnancy study. The sample consisted of CD4+ T cells from peripheral blood mononuclear cells, taken in the first trimester of pregnancy. Here the CDR3 reads CASSRGQPVPQETQYF. For the CDR3, the DNA is TGCGCCAGCAGCAGGGGACAGCCCGTCCCCCAAGAGACCCAGTACTTC. Using reference TRBV5-1 and TRBJ2-5 for the parts outside the CDR3, the full variable domain is KAGVTQTPRYLIKTRGQQVTLSCSPISGHRSVSWYQQTPGQGLQFLFEYFSETQRNKGNFPGRFSGRQFSNSRSEMNVSTLELGDSALYLCASSRGQPVPQETQYFGPGTRLLVL.